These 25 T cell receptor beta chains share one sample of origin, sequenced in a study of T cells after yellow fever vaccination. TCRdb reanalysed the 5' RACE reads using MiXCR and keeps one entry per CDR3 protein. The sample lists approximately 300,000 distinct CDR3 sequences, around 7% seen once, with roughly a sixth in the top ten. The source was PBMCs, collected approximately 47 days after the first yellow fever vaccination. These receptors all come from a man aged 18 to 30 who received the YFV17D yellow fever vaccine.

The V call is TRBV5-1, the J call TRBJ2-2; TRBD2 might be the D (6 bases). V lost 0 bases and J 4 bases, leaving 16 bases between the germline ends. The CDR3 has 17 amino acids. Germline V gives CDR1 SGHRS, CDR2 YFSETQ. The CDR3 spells CASSLGGRGLRTGELFF. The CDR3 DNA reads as TGCGCCAGCAGCTTGGGAGGACGGGGGTTGCGCACCGGGGAGCTGTTTTTT.

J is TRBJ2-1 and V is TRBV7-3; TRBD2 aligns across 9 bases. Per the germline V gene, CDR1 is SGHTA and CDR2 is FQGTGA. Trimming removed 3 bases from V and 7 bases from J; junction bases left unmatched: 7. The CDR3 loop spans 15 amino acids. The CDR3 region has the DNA TGTGCCAGCAGCTTCATTCTAGCGGGGTTAAATGAGCAGTTCTTC. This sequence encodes CASSFILAGLNEQFF.

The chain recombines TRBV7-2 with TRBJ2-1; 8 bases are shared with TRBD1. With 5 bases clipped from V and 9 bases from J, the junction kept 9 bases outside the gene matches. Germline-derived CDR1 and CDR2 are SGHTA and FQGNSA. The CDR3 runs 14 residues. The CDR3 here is CASSPRQGLAEQFF. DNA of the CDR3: TGTGCCAGCAGCCCACGACAGGGGCTGGCTGAGCAGTTCTTC.

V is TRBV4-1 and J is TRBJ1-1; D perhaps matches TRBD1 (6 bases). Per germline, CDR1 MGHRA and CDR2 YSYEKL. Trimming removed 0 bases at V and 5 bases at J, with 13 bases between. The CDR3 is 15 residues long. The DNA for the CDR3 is TGCGCCAGCAGCCAAGAGAATAGGAGGGGGACTGAAGCTTTCTTT. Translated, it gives CASSQENRRGTEAFF.

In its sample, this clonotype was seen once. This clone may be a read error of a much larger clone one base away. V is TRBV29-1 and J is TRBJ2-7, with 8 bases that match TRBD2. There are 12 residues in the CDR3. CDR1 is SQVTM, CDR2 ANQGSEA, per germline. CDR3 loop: CSCREGPYEEYF. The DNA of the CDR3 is TGCAGCTGCCGGGAGGGGCCCTACGAGGAGTACTTC.

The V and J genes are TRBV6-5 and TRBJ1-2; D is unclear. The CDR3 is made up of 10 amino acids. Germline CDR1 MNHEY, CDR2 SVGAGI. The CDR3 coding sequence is TGTGGGCAGCACGGGTTTGGCTACACCTTC. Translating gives CGQHGFGYTF.

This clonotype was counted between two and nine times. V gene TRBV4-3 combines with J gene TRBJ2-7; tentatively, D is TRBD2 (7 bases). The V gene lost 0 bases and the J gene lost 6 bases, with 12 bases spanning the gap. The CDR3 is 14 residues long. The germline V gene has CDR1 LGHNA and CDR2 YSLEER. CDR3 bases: TGCGCCAGCAGCCAAGATGGGGGGGCAAGCGAGCAGTACTTC. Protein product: CASSQDGGASEQYF.

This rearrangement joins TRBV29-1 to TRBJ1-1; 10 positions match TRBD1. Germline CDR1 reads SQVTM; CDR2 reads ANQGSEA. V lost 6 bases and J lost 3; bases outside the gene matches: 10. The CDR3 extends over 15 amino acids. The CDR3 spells CSVAGTGVGDTEAFF. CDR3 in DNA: TGCAGCGTAGCCGGGACAGGGGTTGGAGACACTGAAGCTTTCTTT.

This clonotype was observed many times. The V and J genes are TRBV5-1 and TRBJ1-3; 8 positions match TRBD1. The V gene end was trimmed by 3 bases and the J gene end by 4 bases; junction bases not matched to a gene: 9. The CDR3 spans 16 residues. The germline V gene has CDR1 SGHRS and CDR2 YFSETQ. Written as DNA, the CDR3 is TGCGCCAGCAGCTCTAGCCCAGGGGGCGCGGGAAACACCATATATTTT. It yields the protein CASSSSPGGAGNTIYF.

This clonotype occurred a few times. The CDR3 reads CSARSVEGRRDEQYF. Written as DNA, the CDR3 is TGCAGTGCTAGGTCGGTGGAGGGCCGAAGGGACGAGCAGTACTTC. The chain links TRBV20-1 to TRBJ2-7, with a tentative D call TRBD2 (6 bases). The CDR3 is made up of 15 amino acids. The ends were cut back, 3 bases at V and 5 bases at J, with 20 bases in the middle. Germline lookup yields CDR1 DFQATT and CDR2 SNEGSKA (reference sequence).

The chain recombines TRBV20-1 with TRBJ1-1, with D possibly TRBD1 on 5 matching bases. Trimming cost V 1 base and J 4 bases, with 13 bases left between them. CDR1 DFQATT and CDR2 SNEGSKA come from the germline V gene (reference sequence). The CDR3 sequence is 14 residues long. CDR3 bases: TGCAGTGCTAGAGTGCGGGGGGAGAGCACTGAAGCTTTCTTT. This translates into CSARVRGESTEAFF.

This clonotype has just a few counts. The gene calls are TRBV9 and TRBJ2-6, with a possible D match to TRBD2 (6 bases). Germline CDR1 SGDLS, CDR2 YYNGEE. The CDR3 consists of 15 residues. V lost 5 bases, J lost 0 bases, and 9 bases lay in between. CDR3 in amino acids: CASRGGASGANVLTF. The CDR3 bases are TGTGCCAGCAGGGGGGGTGCCTCTGGGGCCAACGTCCTGACTTTC.

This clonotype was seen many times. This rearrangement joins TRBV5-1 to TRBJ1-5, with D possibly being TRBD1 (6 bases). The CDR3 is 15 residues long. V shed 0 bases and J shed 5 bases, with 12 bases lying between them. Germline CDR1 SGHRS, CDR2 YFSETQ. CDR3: CASSLAGQNHQPQHF. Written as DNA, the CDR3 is TGCGCCAGCAGCTTGGCCGGACAGAATCATCAGCCCCAGCATTTT.

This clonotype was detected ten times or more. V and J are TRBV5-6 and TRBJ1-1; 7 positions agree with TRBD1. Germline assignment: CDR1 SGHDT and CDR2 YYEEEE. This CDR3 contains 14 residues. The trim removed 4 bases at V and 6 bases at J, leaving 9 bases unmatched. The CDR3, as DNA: TGTGCCAGCAGCACCACAGGGGAGTACGCTGAAGCTTTCTTT. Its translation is CASSTTGEYAEAFF.

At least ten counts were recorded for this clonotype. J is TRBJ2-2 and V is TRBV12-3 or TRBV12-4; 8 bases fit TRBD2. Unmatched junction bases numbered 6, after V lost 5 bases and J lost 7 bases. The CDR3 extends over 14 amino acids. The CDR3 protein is CASSAGLAGGELFF. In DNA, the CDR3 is TGTGCCAGCAGTGCCGGACTAGCAGGCGGGGAGCTGTTTTTT.

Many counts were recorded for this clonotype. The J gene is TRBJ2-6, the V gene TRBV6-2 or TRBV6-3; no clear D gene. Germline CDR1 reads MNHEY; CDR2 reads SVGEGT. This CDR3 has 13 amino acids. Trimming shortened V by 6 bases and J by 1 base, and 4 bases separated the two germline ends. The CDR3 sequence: CASRGSGANVLTF. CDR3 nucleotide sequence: TGTGCCAGCAGGGGGTCTGGGGCCAACGTCCTGACTTTC.

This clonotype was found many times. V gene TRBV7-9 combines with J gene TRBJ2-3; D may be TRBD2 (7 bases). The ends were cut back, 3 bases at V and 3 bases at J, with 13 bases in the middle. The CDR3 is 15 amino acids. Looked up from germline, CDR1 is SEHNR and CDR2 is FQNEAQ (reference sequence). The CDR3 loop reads CASSFGGPATDTQYF. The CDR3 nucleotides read TGTGCCAGCAGCTTCGGGGGGCCAGCGACAGATACGCAGTATTTT.

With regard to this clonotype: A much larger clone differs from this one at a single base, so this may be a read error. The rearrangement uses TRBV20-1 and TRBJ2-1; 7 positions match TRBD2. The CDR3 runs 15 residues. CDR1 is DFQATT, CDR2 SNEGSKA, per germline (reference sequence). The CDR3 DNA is TGCAGTGCTAGAGATCCAGCGGGGCCCTACAATGAGCTGTTCTTC. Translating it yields CSARDPAGPYNELFF.

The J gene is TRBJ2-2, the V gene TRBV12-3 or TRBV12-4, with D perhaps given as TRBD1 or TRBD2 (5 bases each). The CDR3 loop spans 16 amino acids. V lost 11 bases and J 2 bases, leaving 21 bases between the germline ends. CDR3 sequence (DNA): TGTGCCGCCCAAAGTGACTGGGGGTTTAACACCGGGGAGCTGTTTTTT. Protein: CAAQSDWGFNTGELFF.

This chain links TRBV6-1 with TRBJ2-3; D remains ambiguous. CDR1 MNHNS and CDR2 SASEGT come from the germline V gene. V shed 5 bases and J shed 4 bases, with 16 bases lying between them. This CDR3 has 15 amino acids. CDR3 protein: CASSLRSQQADTQYF. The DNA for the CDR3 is TGTGCCAGCAGTCTCCGGTCCCAGCAGGCAGATACGCAGTATTTT.

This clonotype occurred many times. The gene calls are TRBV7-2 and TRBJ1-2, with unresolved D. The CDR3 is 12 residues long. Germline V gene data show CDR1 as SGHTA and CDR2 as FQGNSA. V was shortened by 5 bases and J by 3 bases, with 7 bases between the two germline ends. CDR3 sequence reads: CASSPDHYGYTF. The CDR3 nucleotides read TGTGCCAGCAGCCCGGATCACTATGGCTACACCTTC.

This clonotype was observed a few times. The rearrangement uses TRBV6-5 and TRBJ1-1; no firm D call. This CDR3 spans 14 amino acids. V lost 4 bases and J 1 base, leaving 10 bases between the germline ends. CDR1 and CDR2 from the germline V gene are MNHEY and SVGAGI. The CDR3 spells CASSWRSSNTEAFF. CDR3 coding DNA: TGTGCCAGCAGTTGGCGGAGCTCGAACACTGAAGCTTTCTTT.

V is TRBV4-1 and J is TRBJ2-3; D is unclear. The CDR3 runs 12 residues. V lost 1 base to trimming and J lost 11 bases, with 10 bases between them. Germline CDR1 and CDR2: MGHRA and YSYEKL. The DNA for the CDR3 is TGCGCCAGCAGCCAAGGAACCAAGAAGCAGTATTTT. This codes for CASSQGTKKQYF.

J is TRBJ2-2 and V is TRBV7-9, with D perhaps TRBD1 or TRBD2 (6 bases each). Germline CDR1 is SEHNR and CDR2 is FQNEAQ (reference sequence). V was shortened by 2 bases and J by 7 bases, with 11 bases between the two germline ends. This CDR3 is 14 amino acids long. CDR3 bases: TGTGCCAGCAGCTTATATCGGGGGCGCGGGGAGCTGTTTTTT. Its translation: CASSLYRGRGELFF.

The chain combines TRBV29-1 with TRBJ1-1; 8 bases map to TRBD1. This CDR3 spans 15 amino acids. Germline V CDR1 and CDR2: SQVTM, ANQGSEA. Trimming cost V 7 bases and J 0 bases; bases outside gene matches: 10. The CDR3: CSGSQGAGMNTEAFF. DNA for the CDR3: TGCAGCGGATCCCAGGGGGCGGGGATGAACACTGAAGCTTTCTTT.